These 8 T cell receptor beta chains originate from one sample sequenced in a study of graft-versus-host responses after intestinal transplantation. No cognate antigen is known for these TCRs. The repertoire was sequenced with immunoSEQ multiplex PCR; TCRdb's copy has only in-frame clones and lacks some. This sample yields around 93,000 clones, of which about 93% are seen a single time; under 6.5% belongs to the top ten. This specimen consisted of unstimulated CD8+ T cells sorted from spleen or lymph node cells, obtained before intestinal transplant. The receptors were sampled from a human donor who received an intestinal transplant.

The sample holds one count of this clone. The chain's CDR3 is CAWIRAGAGTDTQYF. Written as DNA, the CDR3 is TGTGCCTGGATAAGAGCGGGGGCAGGCACAGATACGCAGTATTTT. This chain links TRBV30 with TRBJ2-3; 8 positions agree with TRBD2. The CDR3 contains 15 residues. J lost 1 base, V lost 4 bases, and 7 bases had no gene match. Per germline, CDR1 GTSNPN and CDR2 SVGIG (reference sequence).

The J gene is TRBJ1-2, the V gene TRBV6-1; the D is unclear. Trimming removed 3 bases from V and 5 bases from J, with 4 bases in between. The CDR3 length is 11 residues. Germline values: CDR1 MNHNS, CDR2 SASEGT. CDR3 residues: CASSDSYGYTF. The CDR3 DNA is TGTGCCAGCAGTGACAGTTATGGCTACACCTTC.

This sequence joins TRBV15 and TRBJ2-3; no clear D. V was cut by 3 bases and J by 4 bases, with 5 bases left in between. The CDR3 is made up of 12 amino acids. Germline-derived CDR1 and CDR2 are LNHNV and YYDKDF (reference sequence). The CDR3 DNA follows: TGTGCCACCAGCAGGCAATCAGATACGCAGTATTTT. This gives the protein CATSRQSDTQYF.

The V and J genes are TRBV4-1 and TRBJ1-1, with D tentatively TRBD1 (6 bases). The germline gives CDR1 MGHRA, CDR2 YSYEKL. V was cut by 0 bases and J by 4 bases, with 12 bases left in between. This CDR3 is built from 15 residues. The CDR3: CASSQEGGTATEAFF. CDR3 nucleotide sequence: TGCGCCAGCAGCCAAGAAGGGGGGACGGCCACTGAAGCTTTCTTT.

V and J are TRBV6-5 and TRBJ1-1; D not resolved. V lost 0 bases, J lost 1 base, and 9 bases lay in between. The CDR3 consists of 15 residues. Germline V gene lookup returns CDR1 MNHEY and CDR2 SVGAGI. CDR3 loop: CASSYSIAGNTEAFF. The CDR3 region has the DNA TGTGCCAGCAGTTACTCTATTGCAGGGAACACTGAAGCTTTCTTT.

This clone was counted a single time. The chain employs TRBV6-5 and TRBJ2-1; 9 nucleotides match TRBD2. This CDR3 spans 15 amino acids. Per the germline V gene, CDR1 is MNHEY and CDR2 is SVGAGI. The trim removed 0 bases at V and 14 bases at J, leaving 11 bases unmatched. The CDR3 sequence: CASSYSKGSGSGKFF. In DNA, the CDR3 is TGTGCCAGCAGTTACTCGAAAGGTAGCGGGAGTGGGAAGTTCTTC.

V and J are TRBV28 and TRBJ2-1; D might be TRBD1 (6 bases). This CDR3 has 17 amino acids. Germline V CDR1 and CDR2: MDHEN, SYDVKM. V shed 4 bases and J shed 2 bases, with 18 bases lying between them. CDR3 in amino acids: CASSSALRGSAYNEQFF. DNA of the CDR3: TGTGCCAGCAGTTCCGCATTAAGGGGGAGCGCCTACAATGAGCAGTTCTTC.

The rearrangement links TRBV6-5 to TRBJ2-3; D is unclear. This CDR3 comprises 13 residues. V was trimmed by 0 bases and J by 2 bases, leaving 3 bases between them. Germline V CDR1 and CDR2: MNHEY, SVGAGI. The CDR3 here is CASSYSPTDTQYF. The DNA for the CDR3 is TGTGCCAGCAGTTACTCGCCCACAGATACGCAGTATTTT.